These T cell receptor beta chains were read from a single sample in a study of blood T cell repertoires in COVID-19. Data came from immunoSEQ multiplex PCR; TCRdb stores just in-frame clones and leaves some out. The repertoire has approximately 200,000 clones, roughly 85% of them found once; the top ten carry roughly 20%. Sequenced sample: PBMCs or T cells enriched from blood (not recorded which). Receptors were obtained from a man aged 35 to 55 who had recovered from COVID-19. The CDR3 runs from the conserved cysteine through the conserved F or W. A D gene is named only where the DNA matches it firmly. Clone size is stated in some rows and not others, as once, few, many or a class when expanded.

clone_size	v_call	d_call	cdr3_length	j_call	cdr3_nt	cdr3_aa
-	TRBV5-1	-	14	TRBJ2-7	TGCGCCAGCAGCGCACCAACAGGGACCTACGAGCAGTACTTC	CASSAPTGTYEQYF
-	TRBV3-1/TRBV3-2	TRBD2	17	TRBJ2-7	TGTGCCAGCAGCCAATGGGGGACTAGCGGGAGTGGTTACGAGCAGTACTTC	CASSQWGTSGSGYEQYF
-	TRBV7-3	TRBD2	17	TRBJ2-5	TGTGCCAGCAGCATAACGGGACTAGCGGGAGGGCGGCAGACCCAGTACTTC	CASSITGLAGGRQTQYF
-	TRBV5-5	TRBD1	15	TRBJ1-1	TGTGCCAGCAGCCCGGACAGGGGATGGAACGCTGAAGCTTTCTTT	CASSPDRGWNAEAFF
-	TRBV5-1	TRBD1	14	TRBJ2-7	TGCGCCAGCAGCACCGGGACAGGGGGCTACGAGCAGTACTTC	CASSTGTGGYEQYF
-	TRBV19	-	15	TRBJ1-5	TGTGCCAGTAGTACGCTCGGAGTTAGCAATCAGCCCCAGCATTTT	CASSTLGVSNQPQHF
once	TRBV28	TRBD1	17	TRBJ1-2	TGTGCCAGCAGCAACCCCGGGACAGACGCTGTACTCTATGGCTACACCTTC	CASSNPGTDAVLYGYTF
once	TRBV5-4	-	15	TRBJ2-7	TGTGCCAGCAGCTTCTCGACTCGGAGCTCCTACGAGCAGTACTTC	CASSFSTRSSYEQYF
-	TRBV6-5	TRBD2	12	TRBJ2-1	TGTGCCAGCAGTCCGGGATTAGCGGGGCAGTTCTTC	CASSPGLAGQFF
-	TRBV7-2	-	13	TRBJ1-1	TGTGCCAGCAGCTTTAACAGGAACACTGAAGCTTTCTTT	CASSFNRNTEAFF
-	TRBV4-3	-	15	TRBJ2-2	TGCGCCAGCAGCCAAGATGGAGGGGAGGCCGGGGAGCTGTTTTTT	CASSQDGGEAGELFF
-	TRBV6-5	-	15	TRBJ2-2	TGTGCCAGCAGTTACGTTAGGGGTGACACCGGGGAGCTGTTTTTT	CASSYVRGDTGELFF
-	TRBV7-3	TRBD2	16	TRBJ2-7	TGTGCCAGCAGCTTAACGGGGCTGCGGGAGGTCGACGAGCAGTACTTC	CASSLTGLREVDEQYF
-	TRBV5-1	-	16	TRBJ2-6	TGCGCCAGCAGCTTGACTACAGGGTCTGGGGCCAACGTCCTGACTTTC	CASSLTTGSGANVLTF
-	TRBV4-2	-	16	TRBJ2-2	TGTGCCAGCAGCCAAGATCCAGGGATGGGCACCGGGGAGCTGTTTTTT	CASSQDPGMGTGELFF
-	TRBV7-2	-	17	TRBJ2-2	TGTGCCAGCAGCCCTTGGTTCTCTCCGCGGGGCACCGGGGAGCTGTTTTTT	CASSPWFSPRGTGELFF
-	TRBV28	TRBD1	15	TRBJ1-1	TGTGCCAGCAGTCGAAGACAGGGACTGAACACTGAAGCTTTCTTT	CASSRRQGLNTEAFF
-	TRBV5-4	-	14	TRBJ2-7	TGTGCCAGCAGGCCCCAGGACACCTCCTACGAGCAGTACTTC	CASRPQDTSYEQYF
-	TRBV29-1	TRBD1	14	TRBJ2-2	TGCAGCGTTGAAGATCCAGGGGGCACCGGGGAGCTGTTTTTT	CSVEDPGGTGELFF
-	TRBV2	TRBD2	17	TRBJ2-7	TGTGCCAGCAGTGAAGCGCTTACTAGCGGGTTCTCCTACGAGCAGTACTTC	CASSEALTSGFSYEQYF
once	TRBV9	-	13	TRBJ2-7	TGTGCCAGCAGCGACGGGACTCTCTACGAGCAGTACTTC	CASSDGTLYEQYF
once	TRBV25-1	-	15	TRBJ2-4	TGTGCCAGCAGTGAATCAAGACTAGCCAAAAACATTCAGTACTTC	CASSESRLAKNIQYF
-	TRBV28	-	14	TRBJ1-1	TGTGCCAGCAGTTTAGGGTACAGGCCCACTGAAGCTTTCTTT	CASSLGYRPTEAFF
once	TRBV30	-	12	TRBJ2-2	TGTGCCTGGAGACAGGTTGCCGGGGAGCTGTTTTTT	CAWRQVAGELFF
-	TRBV2	TRBD2	15	TRBJ2-3	TGTGCCAGCAACTTCCCGACGGGAGGGACAGATACGCAGTATTTT	CASNFPTGGTDTQYF
-	TRBV12-3/TRBV12-4	-	13	TRBJ2-5	TGTGCCAGCAGTTTCATGGGAGAAGAGACCCAGTACTTC	CASSFMGEETQYF
-	TRBV4-1	TRBD2	14	TRBJ2-1	TGCGCCAGCAGCCAAGACGCTAGCGGGATGGGGCAGTTCTTC	CASSQDASGMGQFF
-	TRBV19	-	13	TRBJ2-1	TGTGCCAGTAGTATAGATGAGTTCGGTGAGCAGTTCTTC	CASSIDEFGEQFF
few	TRBV7-9	TRBD1	15	TRBJ2-7	TGTGCCAGCAGCCCGATAGGGGGCTACTCCTACGAGCAGTACTTC	CASSPIGGYSYEQYF
-	TRBV6-5	-	12	TRBJ1-4	TGTGCCACAGGGGCGGGTAATGAAAAACTGTTTTTT	CATGAGNEKLFF
-	TRBV7-9	-	15	TRBJ1-1	TGTGCCAGCAGCTCCCAGAGGGAGGGGTGGACTGAAGCTTTCTTT	CASSSQREGWTEAFF
-	TRBV6-2/TRBV6-3	TRBD2	16	TRBJ2-7	TGTGCCAGCAGTTCCTTCAGCGGGACTAGAACATACGAGCAGTACTTC	CASSSFSGTRTYEQYF
-	TRBV19	TRBD2	16	TRBJ2-7	TGTGCCAGTAGCGACCCCGGGACTAGCGGAACCTACGAGCAGTACTTC	CASSDPGTSGTYEQYF
-	TRBV4-3	TRBD1	14	TRBJ2-7	TGCGCCAGCAGCCAAACGACAGGGGCCTACGAGCAGTACTTC	CASSQTTGAYEQYF
once	TRBV27	-	14	TRBJ1-2	TGTGCCAGCTCATGGCACCCCGCTAACTATGGCTACACCTTC	CASSWHPANYGYTF
-	TRBV10-1	TRBD2	15	TRBJ2-1	TGCGCCAGCAGCGAAGGTAGCGGGAGGGTAGATGAGCAGTTCTTC	CASSEGSGRVDEQFF
-	TRBV6-1	TRBD1	15	TRBJ1-2	TGTGCCAGCAGTGAGATGGGGGGACAGGATTTCGGCTACACCTTC	CASSEMGGQDFGYTF
-	TRBV7-2	TRBD2	14	TRBJ2-7	TGTGCCAGCAGCACTACAGCGGGAGAGAACGAGCAGTACTTC	CASSTTAGENEQYF
-	TRBV30	TRBD1	16	TRBJ1-2	TGTGCCTGGAGTCCGATCTTGACAGGGGGGCTTGGAGGCTACACCTTC	CAWSPILTGGLGGYTF
-	TRBV27	TRBD2	14	TRBJ2-7	TGTGCCAGCAGTCCCGGGACGGGGGGTTGGGAGCAGTACTTC	CASSPGTGGWEQYF
-	TRBV28	-	12	TRBJ1-5	TGTGCCAGCAGCTCTATTAATCAGCCCCAGCATTTT	CASSSINQPQHF
-	TRBV19	-	11	TRBJ2-7	TGTGCCAGTAGCCAGGGAAACGAGCAGTACTTC	CASSQGNEQYF
once	TRBV28	-	16	TRBJ2-1	TGTGCCAGCAGTCAGCCTGGGGTGGCAGCGCAGGGAGAGCAGTTCTTC	CASSQPGVAAQGEQFF
-	TRBV28	-	14	TRBJ1-2	TGTGCCAGCAGTTTATATCCTATTGACTATGGCTACACCTTC	CASSLYPIDYGYTF
-	TRBV25-1	TRBD2	15	TRBJ2-3	TGTGCCAGCAGTGTAGGGCTAGCGGGATTTCGTGAGCAGTATTTT	CASSVGLAGFREQYF
-	TRBV7-3	TRBD2	16	TRBJ2-1	TGTGCCAGCAGCTTAAAGGCGGGAGGGGCCTACAATGAGCAGTTCTTC	CASSLKAGGAYNEQFF
-	TRBV20-1	TRBD2	11	TRBJ2-4	TGCAGTGCTACGCGGGAGCTCATTCAGTACTTC	CSATRELIQYF